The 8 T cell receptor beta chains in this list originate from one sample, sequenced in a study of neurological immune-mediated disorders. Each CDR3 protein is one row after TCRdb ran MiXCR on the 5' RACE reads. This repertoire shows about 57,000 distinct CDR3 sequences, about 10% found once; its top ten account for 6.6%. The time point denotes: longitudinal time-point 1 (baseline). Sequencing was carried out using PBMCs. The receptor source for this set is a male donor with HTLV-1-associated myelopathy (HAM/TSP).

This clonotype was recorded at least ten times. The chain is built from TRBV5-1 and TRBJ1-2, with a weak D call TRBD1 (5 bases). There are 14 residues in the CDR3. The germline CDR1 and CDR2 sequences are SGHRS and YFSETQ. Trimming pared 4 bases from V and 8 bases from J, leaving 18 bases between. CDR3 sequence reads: CASSRGGGSSGYTF. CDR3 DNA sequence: TGCGCCAGCAGCCGCGGGGGAGGGAGTAGCGGCTACACCTTC.

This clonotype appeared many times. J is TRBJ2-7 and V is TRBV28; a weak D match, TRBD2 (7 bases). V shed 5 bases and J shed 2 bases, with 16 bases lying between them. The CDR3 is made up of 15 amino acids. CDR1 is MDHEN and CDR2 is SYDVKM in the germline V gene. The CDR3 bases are TGTGCCAGCAGTCCTCGTTGGGGGGGGCCCTACGAGCAGTACTTC. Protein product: CASSPRWGGPYEQYF. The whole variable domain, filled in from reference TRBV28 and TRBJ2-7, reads DVKVTQSSRYLVKRTGEKVFLECVQDMDHENMFWYRQDPGLGLRLIYFSYDVKMKEKGDIPEGYSVSREKKERFSLILESASTNQTSMYLCASSPRWGGPYEQYFGPGTRLTVT.

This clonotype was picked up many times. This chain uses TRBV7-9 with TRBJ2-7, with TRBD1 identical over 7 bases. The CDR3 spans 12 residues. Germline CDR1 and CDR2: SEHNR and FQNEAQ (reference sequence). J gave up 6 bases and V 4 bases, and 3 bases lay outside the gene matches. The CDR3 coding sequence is TGTGCCAGCAGCTCGGACAGGCCCGAGCAGTACTTC. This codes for CASSSDRPEQYF.

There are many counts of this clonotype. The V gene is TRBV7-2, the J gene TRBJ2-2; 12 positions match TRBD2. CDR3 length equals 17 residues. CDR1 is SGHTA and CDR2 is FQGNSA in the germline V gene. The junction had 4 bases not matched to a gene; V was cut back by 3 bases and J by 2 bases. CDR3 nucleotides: TGTGCCAGCAGCTTTGGACTAGCGGGGCCCAACACCGGGGAGCTGTTTTTT. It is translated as CASSFGLAGPNTGELFF.

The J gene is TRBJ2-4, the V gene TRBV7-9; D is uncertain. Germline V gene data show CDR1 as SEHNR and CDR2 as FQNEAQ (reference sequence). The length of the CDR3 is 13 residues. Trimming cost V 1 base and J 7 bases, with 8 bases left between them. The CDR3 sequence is CASSLGLGNIQYF. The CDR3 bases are TGTGCCAGCAGCTTAGGATTGGGGAACATTCAGTACTTC.

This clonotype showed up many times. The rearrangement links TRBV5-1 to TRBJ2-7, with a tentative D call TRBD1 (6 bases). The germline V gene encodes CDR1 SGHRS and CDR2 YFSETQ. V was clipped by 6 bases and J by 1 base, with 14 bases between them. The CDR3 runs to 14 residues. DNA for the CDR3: TGCGCCAGCAAGAAAGGGGGTCAGTCCTACGAGCAGTACTTC. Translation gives CASKKGGQSYEQYF.

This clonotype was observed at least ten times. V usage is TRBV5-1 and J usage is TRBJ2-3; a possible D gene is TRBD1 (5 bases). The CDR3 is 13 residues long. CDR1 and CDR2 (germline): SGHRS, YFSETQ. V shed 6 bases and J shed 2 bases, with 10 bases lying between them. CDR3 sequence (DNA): TGCGCCAGCAAAGGGGATAACACAGATACGCAGTATTTT. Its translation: CASKGDNTDTQYF.

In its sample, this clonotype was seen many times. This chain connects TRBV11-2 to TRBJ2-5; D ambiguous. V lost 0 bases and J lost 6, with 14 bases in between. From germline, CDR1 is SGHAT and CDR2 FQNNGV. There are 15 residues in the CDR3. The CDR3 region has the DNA TGTGCCAGCAGCTTAGATCTTTTGCAGTTGCAGACCCAGTACTTC. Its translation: CASSLDLLQLQTQYF.